This record looks at one T cell receptor (beta chain) sequence and its context. Its target is not known. Sequence at one end of the junction differs from germline and may be a read error. The sample originates from a study of T cells in Graves' hyperthyroidism and ophthalmopathy. RNA transcripts yielded amplified TCR beta CDR3 regions. First-round RT-PCR of the TCR CDR3 relied on the HTBI primer set. TCRdb re-called the multiplex PCR reads with MiXCR, one entry per CDR3 protein. The top ten clones hold more than 5% of a sample with some 600,000 distinct CDR3 sequences, approximately 13% of them seen once. CDR1 SGHKS and CDR2 YYEKEE come from the germline V gene (reference sequence). The CDR3 is made up of 13 amino acids. Study-wide findings and caveats: Ophthalmopathy, which appeared later, was predicted by the model a median 6.5 months before onset.

With a duration under 2 months, the hyperthyroidism was newly diagnosed in patients aged 18 to 65. This clonotype was obtained from a woman under 40 with Graves' hyperthyroidism that later progressed to Graves' ophthalmopathy. The chain carries TRBV5-5 and TRBJ1-2; 7 bases are a match to TRBD1. Specimen: blood. The CDR3 sequence: CVSSPGQDYGYTF. The CDR3 nucleotides are TGTGTCAGCAGCCCCGGACAGGACTATGGCTACACCTTC.